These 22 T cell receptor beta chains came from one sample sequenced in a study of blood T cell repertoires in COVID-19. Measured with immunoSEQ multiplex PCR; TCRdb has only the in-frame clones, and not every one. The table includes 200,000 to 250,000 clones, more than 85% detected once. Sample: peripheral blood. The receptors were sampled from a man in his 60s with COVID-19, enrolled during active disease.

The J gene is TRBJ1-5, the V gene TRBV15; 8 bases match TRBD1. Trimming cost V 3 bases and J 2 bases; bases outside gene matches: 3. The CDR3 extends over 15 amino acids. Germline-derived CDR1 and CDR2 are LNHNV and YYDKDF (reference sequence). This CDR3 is CATSRDRVGNQPQHF. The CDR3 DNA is TGTGCCACCAGCAGGGACAGGGTAGGCAATCAGCCCCAGCATTTT.

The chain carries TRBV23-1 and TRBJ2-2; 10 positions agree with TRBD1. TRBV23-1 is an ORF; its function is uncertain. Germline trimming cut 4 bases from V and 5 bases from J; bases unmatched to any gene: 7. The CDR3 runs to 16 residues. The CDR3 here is CASSRTTGGMTGELFF. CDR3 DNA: TGCGCCAGCAGTCGAACGACAGGGGGCATGACCGGGGAGCTGTTTTTT.

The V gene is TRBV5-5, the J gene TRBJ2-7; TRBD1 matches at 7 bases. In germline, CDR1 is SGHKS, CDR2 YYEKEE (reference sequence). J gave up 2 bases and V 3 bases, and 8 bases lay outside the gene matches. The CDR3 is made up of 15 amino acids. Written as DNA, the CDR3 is TGTGCCAGCAGCTCAATACCGGGACAGACCTACGAGCAGTACTTC. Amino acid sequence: CASSSIPGQTYEQYF.

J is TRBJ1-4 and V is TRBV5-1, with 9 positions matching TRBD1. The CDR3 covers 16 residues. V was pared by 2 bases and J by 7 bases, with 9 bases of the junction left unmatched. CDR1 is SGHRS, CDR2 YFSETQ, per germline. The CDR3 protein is CASSFGPGQGSEKLFF. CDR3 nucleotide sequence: TGCGCCAGCAGCTTCGGCCCGGGACAGGGATCTGAAAAACTGTTTTTT.

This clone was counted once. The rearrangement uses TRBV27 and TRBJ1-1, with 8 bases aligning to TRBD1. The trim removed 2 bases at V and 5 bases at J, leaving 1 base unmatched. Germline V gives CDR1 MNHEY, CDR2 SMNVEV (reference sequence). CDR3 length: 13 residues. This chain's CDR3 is CASSLQGATEAFF. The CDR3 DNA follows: TGTGCCAGCAGTTTACAGGGGGCTACTGAAGCTTTCTTT.

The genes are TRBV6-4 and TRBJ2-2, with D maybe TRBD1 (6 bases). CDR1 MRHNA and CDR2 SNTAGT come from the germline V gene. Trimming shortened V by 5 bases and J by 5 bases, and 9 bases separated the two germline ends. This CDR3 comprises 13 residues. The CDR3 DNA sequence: TGTGCCAGCAGTCCGCAGGGGACCGGGGAGCTGTTTTTT. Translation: CASSPQGTGELFF.

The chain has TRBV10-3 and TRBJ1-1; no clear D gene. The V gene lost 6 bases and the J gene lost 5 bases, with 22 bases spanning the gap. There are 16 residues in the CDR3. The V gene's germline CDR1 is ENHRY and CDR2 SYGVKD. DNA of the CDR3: TGTGCCATCAGAACTCCTTGGGGTTCATCGGGGACTGAAGCTTTCTTT. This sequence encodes CAIRTPWGSSGTEAFF.

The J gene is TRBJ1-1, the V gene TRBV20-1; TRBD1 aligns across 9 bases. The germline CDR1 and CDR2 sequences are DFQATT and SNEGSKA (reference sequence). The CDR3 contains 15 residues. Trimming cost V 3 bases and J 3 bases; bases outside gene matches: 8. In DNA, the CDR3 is TGCAGTGCTAGTCCTAACAGGGGGCCCGACACTGAAGCTTTCTTT. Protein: CSASPNRGPDTEAFF.

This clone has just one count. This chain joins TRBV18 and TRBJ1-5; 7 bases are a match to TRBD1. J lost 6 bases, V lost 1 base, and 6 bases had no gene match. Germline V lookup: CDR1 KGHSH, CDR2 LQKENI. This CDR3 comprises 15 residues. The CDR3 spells CASSPQRQGGQPQHF. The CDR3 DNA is TGTGCCAGCTCACCACAACGACAGGGAGGTCAGCCCCAGCATTTT.

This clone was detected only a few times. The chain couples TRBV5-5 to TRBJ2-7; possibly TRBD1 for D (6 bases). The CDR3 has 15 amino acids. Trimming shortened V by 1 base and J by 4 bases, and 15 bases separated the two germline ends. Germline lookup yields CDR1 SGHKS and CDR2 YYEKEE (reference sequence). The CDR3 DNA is TGTGCCAGCAGCTTGTCCGGGACAATAAGTTACGAGCAGTACTTC. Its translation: CASSLSGTISYEQYF.

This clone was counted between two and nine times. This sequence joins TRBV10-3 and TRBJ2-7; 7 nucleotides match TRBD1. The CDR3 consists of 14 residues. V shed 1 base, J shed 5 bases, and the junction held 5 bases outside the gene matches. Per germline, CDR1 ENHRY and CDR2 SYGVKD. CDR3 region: CAISEYGQVHEQYF. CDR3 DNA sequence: TGTGCCATCAGTGAGTACGGACAGGTCCACGAGCAGTACTTC.

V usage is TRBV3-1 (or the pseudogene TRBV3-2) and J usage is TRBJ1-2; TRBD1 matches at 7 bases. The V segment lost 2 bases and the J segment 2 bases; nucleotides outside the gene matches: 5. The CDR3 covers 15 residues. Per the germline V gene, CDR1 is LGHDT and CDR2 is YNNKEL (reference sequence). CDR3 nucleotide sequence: TGTGCCAGCAGCCAATTTCCGGGACAGAACTATGGCTACACCTTC. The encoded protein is CASSQFPGQNYGYTF.

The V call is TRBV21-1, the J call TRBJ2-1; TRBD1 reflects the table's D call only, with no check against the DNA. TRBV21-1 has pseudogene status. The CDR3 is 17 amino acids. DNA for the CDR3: TGTGCCAGCAGCAGACCGAAAGGGGATCGGACAGCAAATGAGCAGTTCTTC. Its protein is CASSRPKGDRTANEQFF.

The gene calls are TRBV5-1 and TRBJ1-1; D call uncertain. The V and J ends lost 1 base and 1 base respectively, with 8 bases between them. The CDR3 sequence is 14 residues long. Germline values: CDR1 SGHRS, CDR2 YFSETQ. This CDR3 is CASSLREWNTEAFF. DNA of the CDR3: TGCGCCAGCAGCTTGAGGGAGTGGAACACTGAAGCTTTCTTT.

The CDR3 DNA is TGTGCCAGCAGTTTACAGGGTTTCAATGGCTACACCTTC. This codes for CASSLQGFNGYTF. The chain uses TRBV12-3 or TRBV12-4 and TRBJ1-2, with D possibly matching TRBD1 (5 bases). Trimming stripped 2 bases from V and 6 bases from J, with 10 bases between. This CDR3 contains 13 residues.

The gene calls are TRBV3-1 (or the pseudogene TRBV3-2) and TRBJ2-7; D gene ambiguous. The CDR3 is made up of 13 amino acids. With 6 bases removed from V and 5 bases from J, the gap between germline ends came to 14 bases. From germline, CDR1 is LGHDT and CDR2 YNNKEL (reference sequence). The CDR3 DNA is TGTGCCAGCAGTGATGGGCCAGGCCACGAGCAGTACTTC. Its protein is CASSDGPGHEQYF.

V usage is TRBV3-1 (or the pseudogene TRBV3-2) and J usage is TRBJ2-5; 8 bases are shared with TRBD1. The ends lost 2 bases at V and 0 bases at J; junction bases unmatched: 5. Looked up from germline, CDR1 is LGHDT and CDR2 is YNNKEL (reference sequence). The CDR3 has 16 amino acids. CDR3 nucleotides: TGTGCCAGCAGCCAATGGGGGACAGGTAACCAAGAGACCCAGTACTTC. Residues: CASSQWGTGNQETQYF.

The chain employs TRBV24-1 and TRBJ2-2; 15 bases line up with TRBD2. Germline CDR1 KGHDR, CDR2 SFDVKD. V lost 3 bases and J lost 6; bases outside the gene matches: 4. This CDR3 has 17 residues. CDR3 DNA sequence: TGTGCCACCAGTGATCCAGGACTAGCGGGAGGGCCCGGGGAGCTGTTTTTT. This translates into CATSDPGLAGGPGELFF.

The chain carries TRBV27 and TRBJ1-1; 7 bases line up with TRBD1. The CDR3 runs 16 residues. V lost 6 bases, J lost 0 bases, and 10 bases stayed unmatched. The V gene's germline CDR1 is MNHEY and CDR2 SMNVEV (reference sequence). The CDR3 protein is CASRPGWGQMNTEAFF. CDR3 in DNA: TGTGCCAGCAGACCAGGGTGGGGACAGATGAACACTGAAGCTTTCTTT.

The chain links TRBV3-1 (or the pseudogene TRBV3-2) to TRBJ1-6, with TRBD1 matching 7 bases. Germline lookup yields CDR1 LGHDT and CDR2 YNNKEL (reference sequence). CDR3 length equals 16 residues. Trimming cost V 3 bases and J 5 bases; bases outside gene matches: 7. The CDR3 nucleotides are TGTGCCAGCAGCCAGGAGGGGGCGATAAATAATTCACCCCTCCACTTT. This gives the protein CASSQEGAINNSPLHF.

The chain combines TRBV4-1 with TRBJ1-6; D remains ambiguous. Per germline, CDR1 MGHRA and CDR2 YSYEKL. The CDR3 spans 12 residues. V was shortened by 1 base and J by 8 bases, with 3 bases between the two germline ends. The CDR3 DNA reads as TGCGCCAGCAGCCAAGGAGATTCACCCCTCCACTTT. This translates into CASSQGDSPLHF.

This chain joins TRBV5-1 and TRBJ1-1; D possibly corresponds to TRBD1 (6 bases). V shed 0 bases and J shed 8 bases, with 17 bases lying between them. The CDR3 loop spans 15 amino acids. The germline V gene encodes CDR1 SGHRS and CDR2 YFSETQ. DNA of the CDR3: TGCGCCAGCAGCTTGGCGGCAGGGGCGAGTCGGGAAGCTTTCTTT. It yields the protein CASSLAAGASREAFF.